The 5 T cell receptor beta chains below all came from one sample that was sequenced in a study of CD8 T cells in ankylosing spondylitis. Antigens of these TCRs are unknown. Study-level points and caveats: Roughly eight highly homologous variants made up a TCR beta motif that seemed to typify ankylosing spondylitis blood.

TCRdb re-called the 5' RACE reads with MiXCR, one entry per CDR3 protein. The sample records roughly 300,000 distinct CDR3 sequences, 6.5% to 10% being singletons. The sequenced sample was blood, either unsorted or a sorted T cell fraction (not recorded which). These receptors all come from a male donor with ankylosing spondylitis.

This clonotype turned up a few times. The CDR3 region is CASSVGARVGEQYF. The CDR3, as DNA: TGTGCCAGCAGCGTAGGAGCCAGGGTGGGCGAGCAGTACTTC. The chain couples TRBV9 to TRBJ2-7; possible D gene TRBD1, 5 bases. The length of the CDR3 is 14 residues. With 0 bases removed from V and 6 bases from J, the gap between germline ends came to 13 bases. In germline, CDR1 is SGDLS, CDR2 YYNGEE.

This clonotype was seen only a few times. The rearrangement joins TRBV18 to TRBJ1-6; D is undetermined. From germline, CDR1 is KGHSH and CDR2 LQKENI. The CDR3 runs to 15 residues. Trimming left V 6 bases short and J 0 bases short, with 9 bases between. The CDR3: CASSPESSYNSPLHF. The DNA of the CDR3 is TGTGCCAGCTCCCCAGAAAGCTCCTATAATTCACCCCTCCACTTT.

This clonotype was counted only a few times. This chain joins TRBV11-2 and TRBJ2-5; 7 bases are shared with TRBD1. Per the germline V gene, CDR1 is SGHAT and CDR2 is FQNNGV. The CDR3 is made up of 13 amino acids. Trimming took 10 bases from V and 4 from J; bases not matched to a gene: 9. The CDR3 here is CATSRTGGETQYF. The CDR3 region has the DNA TGTGCCACCTCCCGGACAGGCGGAGAGACCCAGTACTTC.

This clonotype showed up many times. This chain joins TRBV7-3 and TRBJ2-3; D is unresolved. There are 13 residues in the CDR3. With 2 bases removed from V and 3 bases from J, the gap between germline ends came to 6 bases. Germline V gene sequence: CDR1 SGHTA, CDR2 FQGTGA. The CDR3 DNA reads as TGTGCCAGCAGCTTATTAGGAACAGATACGCAGTATTTT. Encoded protein: CASSLLGTDTQYF.

A few counts support this clonotype. The rearrangement links TRBV7-6 to TRBJ2-7, with D possibly matching TRBD2 (6 bases). Germline assignment: CDR1 SGHVS and CDR2 FNYEAQ. Trimming shortened V by 5 bases and J by 4 bases, and 18 bases separated the two germline ends. This CDR3 contains 15 residues. CDR3 protein: CASSPTGGNGYEQYF. CDR3 sequence (DNA): TGTGCCAGCAGCCCAACAGGAGGGAATGGTTACGAGCAGTACTTC.